This T cell receptor (beta chain) was identified in a study of a mutant IDH1 vaccine in newly diagnosed glioma. Looking at the study overall: Mean patient age was about 44 years; roughly 62% were male and roughly 38% female. Antecedent treatment encompassed radiotherapy, temozolomide, or their combination; the majority received both.

The CDR3 is made up of 14 amino acids. In germline, CDR1 is SGHVS, CDR2 FNYEAQ. V was pared by 5 bases and J by 6 bases, with 6 bases of the junction left unmatched. Sequenced by immunoSEQ multiplex PCR; TCRdb stores in-frame clones only, minus some. Among about 92,000 clones listed, about 83% were seen once. Broader study findings: Detectable vaccine-induced immune responses arose in around 92% of patients.

As regards this clone: What it binds is not known.

Indicated time point: baseline, week 1 (first vaccination visit). Stated treatment: pre-vaccination baseline after standard-of-care therapy. This clonotype originated in a woman aged 45-65 years with glioma. The rearrangement uses TRBV7-6 and TRBJ1-2; 10 bases match TRBD1. The sample consisted of PBMCs, taken from a glioma patient treated with radiotherapy, temozolomide or both. CDR3 coding DNA: TGTGCCAGCAGCCCCCTCGGGACAGGGGATGGCTACACCTTC. This gives the protein CASSPLGTGDGYTF.